This is a list of T cell receptor beta chains from one sample in a study of radiotherapy plus CTLA-4 blockade in lung cancer. Profiled with immunoSEQ multiplex PCR; TCRdb holds only in-frame clones, not every one. The sample lists roughly 44,000 clones, more than 70% seen once, with over 8.5% in the top ten. Sample: peripheral blood, taken from a patient treated with radiotherapy plus ipilimumab. These receptors were obtained from a human donor with non-small cell lung cancer who had stable disease on radiotherapy plus ipilimumab. Both conserved end residues are part of each CDR3. The D gene is left open where the match is weak. Size tells how often a clone was seen (once, few, many) or the class of an expanded clone, and some rows leave it out.

V: TRBV27
D: NA
J: TRBJ1-1
size: once
DNA: TGTGCCAGCAGTTTAAGTGGCGGGTACACTGAAGCTTTCTTT
CDR3: CASSLSGGYTEAFF

V: TRBV5-4
D: NA
J: TRBJ2-7
size: few
DNA: TGTGCCAGCAGCTTGGATGTGGGCTACGAGCAGTACTTC
CDR3: CASSLDVGYEQYF

V: TRBV18
D: NA
J: TRBJ2-1
size: NA
DNA: TGTGCCAGCGCCAGACTAGGCGGCGATGAGCAGTTCTTC
CDR3: CASARLGGDEQFF

V: TRBV6-1
D: TRBD1
J: TRBJ1-1
size: NA
DNA: TGTGCCAGCAGTGCGACAGGGATGAACACTGAAGCTTTCTTT
CDR3: CASSATGMNTEAFF

V: TRBV5-6
D: NA
J: TRBJ1-4
size: NA
DNA: TGTGCCAGCAGCCTAGTTGCAACTAATGAAAAACTGTTTTTT
CDR3: CASSLVATNEKLFF

V: TRBV30
D: NA
J: TRBJ1-4
size: NA
DNA: TGTGCCTGGACCCAGACCAGGAGCGCAGGGCGGGAAAAACTGTTTTTT
CDR3: CAWTQTRSAGREKLFF

V: TRBV6-1
D: NA
J: TRBJ2-7
size: NA
DNA: TGTGCCAGCAGTCAATCGGGAGTTGGTTCTTACGAGCAGTACTTC
CDR3: CASSQSGVGSYEQYF

V: TRBV19
D: NA
J: TRBJ1-3
size: NA
DNA: TGTGCCAGTAGTACAGTCGGGGCTGGAAACACCATATATTTT
CDR3: CASSTVGAGNTIYF

V: TRBV9
D: TRBD1
J: TRBJ1-1
size: NA
DNA: TGTGCCAGCAGCTTGACAGGGAACACCGAAGCTTTCTTT
CDR3: CASSLTGNTEAFF

V: TRBV28
D: NA
J: TRBJ1-6
size: NA
DNA: TGTGCCAGCAGTTTATTATTTGAGGGGTTCTCCTATAATTCACCCCTCCACTTT
CDR3: CASSLLFEGFSYNSPLHF

V: TRBV29-1
D: NA
J: TRBJ1-1
size: NA
DNA: TGCAGCGTGACTCTGGGCACTGAAGCTTTCTTT
CDR3: CSVTLGTEAFF

V: TRBV18
D: TRBD1
J: TRBJ2-1
size: NA
DNA: TGTGCCAGCTCACCACCGGGACAGGGCAATGAGCAGTTCTTC
CDR3: CASSPPGQGNEQFF

V: TRBV30
D: NA
J: TRBJ1-1
size: NA
DNA: TGTGCCTGGAGGTCGGGGATAACTAAGGAGAACACTGAAGCTTTCTTT
CDR3: CAWRSGITKENTEAFF

V: TRBV19
D: NA
J: TRBJ1-2
size: NA
DNA: TGTGCCAGTACCATGCCCGGGACCTACTATGGCTACACCTTC
CDR3: CASTMPGTYYGYTF

V: TRBV10-3
D: NA
J: TRBJ2-3
size: few
DNA: TGTGCCATCAGTGAGCCGGACAGCTATACGCAGTATTTT
CDR3: CAISEPDSYTQYF

V: TRBV6-5
D: NA
J: TRBJ2-7
size: NA
DNA: TGTGCCAGCAGTTACGAGGCTTGGGAGCAGTACTTC
CDR3: CASSYEAWEQYF

V: TRBV7-7
D: NA
J: TRBJ2-3
size: NA
DNA: TGTGCCAGCAGCTTAGCTAGGGGGGGGGCAGATACGCAGTATTTT
CDR3: CASSLARGGADTQYF